Following are 21 T cell receptor beta chains from one sample sequenced in a study of TIL therapy for anti-PD-1-resistant metastatic lung cancer (dated by TCRdb to the early 2020s). The time point label corresponds to: pre-treatment sample, taken before nivolumab and TIL therapy. The baseline tumor samples were excised metastases, mostly pleural nodules or supraclavicular lymph nodes, taken from the same resection that was used to grow TIL. TCR beta CDR3 regions were amplified from genomic DNA with the immunoSEQ v3 hsTCRB kit using bias-controlled multiplex PCR. In its TCRdb copy, this immuneACCESS table keeps in-frame sequences only and misses some clones. Where compared with another copy, unresolved V genes explain less than half of these, and the others have no known cause. Here the sample has approximately 97,000 clones; about two thirds occur a single time. Of the sample, about a tenth is held by the ten largest clones.

Material: tumor tissue, obtained at baseline. These receptors all come from a person between 25 and 80 years old with non-small cell lung cancer.

V gene TRBV24-1 combines with J gene TRBJ2-1, with D maybe TRBD2 (7 bases). The CDR3 totals 14 residues. The V gene lost 9 bases and the J gene lost 3 bases, with 14 bases spanning the gap. The germline gives CDR1 KGHDR, CDR2 SFDVKD. In nucleotides, the CDR3 is TGTGCCACCGGAACGGGGGGCCTCTACAATGAGCAGTTCTTC. Translated: CATGTGGLYNEQFF.

V is TRBV19 and J is TRBJ1-2, with no clear D. The V and J ends lost 3 bases and 7 bases respectively, with 21 bases between them. CDR1 LNHDA and CDR2 SQIVND come from the germline V gene (reference sequence). The CDR3 is 16 residues long. CDR3 loop: CASSMYSGPGMTGYTF. The DNA for the CDR3 is TGTGCCAGTAGTATGTACTCCGGACCGGGTATGACTGGCTACACCTTC.

This chain connects TRBV28 to TRBJ2-7, with D perhaps TRBD1 (6 bases). Trimming stripped 3 bases from V and 2 bases from J, with 8 bases between. The CDR3 is made up of 13 amino acids. Germline V gene lookup returns CDR1 MDHEN and CDR2 SYDVKM. Here the CDR3 reads CASSLDSPYEQYF. The CDR3 nucleotides are TGTGCCAGCAGTTTGGACAGTCCCTACGAGCAGTACTTC.

V usage is TRBV4-1 and J usage is TRBJ1-2, with D unresolved. This CDR3 has 14 residues. Per germline, CDR1 MGHRA and CDR2 YSYEKL. V was shortened by 3 bases and J by 0 bases, with 8 bases between the two germline ends. CDR3 amino acids: CASSHRAANYGYTF. CDR3 coding DNA: TGCGCCAGCAGCCACCGCGCCGCTAACTATGGCTACACCTTC.

The chain couples TRBV7-2 to TRBJ1-1; 8 bases agree with TRBD1. Per germline, CDR1 SGHTA and CDR2 FQGNSA. CDR3 size: 13 residues. The J segment lost 3 bases and the V segment lost 7 bases, leaving 4 bases of the junction unmatched. The CDR3 DNA reads TGTGCCAGCAACCTACAGGGGGACACTGAAGCTTTCTTT. This gives the protein CASNLQGDTEAFF.

V gene TRBV6-5 combines with J gene TRBJ2-5; D may correspond to TRBD1 or TRBD2 (6 bases each). Germline CDR1 and CDR2: MNHEY and SVGAGI. This CDR3 has 14 residues. The germline V and J ends were trimmed by 5 bases and 4 bases, with 14 bases remaining between them. The CDR3 loop is CASSLPGAAETQYF. The CDR3, as DNA: TGTGCCAGCAGTCTTCCGGGGGCAGCAGAGACCCAGTACTTC.

The chain joins TRBV2 to TRBJ2-5; D call uncertain. This CDR3 spans 12 amino acids. Germline CDR1 is SNHLY and CDR2 is FYNNEI. Trimming cost V 8 bases and J 7 bases, with 14 bases left between them. This CDR3 reads CASDPTRGTQYF. In DNA form, the CDR3 reads TGTGCCAGCGATCCCACACGCGGGACCCAGTACTTC.

This clone was seen just once. The CDR3 protein is CASSYSGSTGELFF. The CDR3 nucleotides read TGTGCCAGCAGTTACTCCGGATCCACCGGGGAGCTGTTTTTT. V and J are TRBV6-5 and TRBJ2-2; D not resolved. Germline V gene data show CDR1 as MNHEY and CDR2 as SVGAGI. V was trimmed by 0 bases and J by 4 bases, leaving 6 bases between them. This CDR3 is built from 14 residues.

The chain carries TRBV16 and TRBJ2-7; 7 bases fit TRBD2. Germline CDR1 reads KGHSY; CDR2 reads FQNENV. This CDR3 comprises 14 residues. V trimming: 1 base; J trimming: 4 bases; junction bases outside the gene matches: 4. The CDR3 nucleotides read TGTGCCAGCAGCCAATTCCCGGGAGGATACGAGCAGTACTTC. Translating gives CASSQFPGGYEQYF. The full variable domain, with the rest looked up from reference TRBV16 and TRBJ2-7, is GEEVAQTPKHLVRGEGQKAKLYCAPIKGHSYVFWYQQVLKNEFKFLISFQNENVFDETGMPKERFSAKCLPNSPCSLEIQATKLEDSAVYFCASSQFPGGYEQYFGPGTRLTVT.

The chain is built from TRBV14 and TRBJ2-3; 8 nucleotides match TRBD2. The germline gives CDR1 SGHDN, CDR2 FVKESK. The CDR3 is 15 amino acids. V lost 5 bases, J lost 6 bases, and 10 bases stayed unmatched. CDR3 sequence: CASSTGTRVADTQYF. The CDR3 DNA is TGTGCCAGCAGCACCGGGACTAGAGTAGCCGATACGCAGTATTTT.

V gene TRBV29-1 combines with J gene TRBJ2-4; tentative D call: TRBD2 (6 bases). The V end was cut by 4 bases, the J end by 0 bases, with 13 bases between. Germline V gene data show CDR1 as SQVTM and CDR2 as ANQGSEA. This CDR3 has 15 residues. DNA for the CDR3: TGCAGCGTTGTCGGAGGGAGTCGAGCCAAAAACATTCAGTACTTC. Protein: CSVVGGSRAKNIQYF.

The genes are TRBV19 and TRBJ2-7, with D perhaps TRBD1 (6 bases). Germline CDR1 reads LNHDA; CDR2 reads SQIVND (reference sequence). Between the trimmed V and J ends, which lost 6 bases and 6 bases, there was a span of 15 bases. The CDR3 length is 13 residues. The CDR3 is CASRVDGQREQYF. The CDR3 nucleotides read TGTGCCAGTAGGGTTGATGGACAGCGCGAGCAGTACTTC.

As to this clone: An end of the junction does not agree with germline; a read error may underlie this. The J gene is TRBJ2-2, the V gene TRBV4-1; 8 bases are a match to TRBD2. CDR1 is MGHRA and CDR2 is YSYEKL in the germline V gene. CDR3 length equals 16 residues. In DNA form, the CDR3 reads TGCGCCAGCAGCCAAGATAGGGGACTAGGGTCCGGGAAGCTGTTTTTT. It codes for CASSQDRGLGSGKLFF.

In this sample, this clone turned up once. The chain employs TRBV5-5 and TRBJ1-1; D is undetermined. Trimming cost V 0 bases and J 5 bases, with 11 bases left between them. CDR1 is SGHKS and CDR2 is YYEKEE in the germline V gene (reference sequence). The CDR3 is made up of 14 amino acids. The CDR3 loop reads CASSLVSVKTEAFF. CDR3 DNA: TGTGCCAGCAGCTTGGTCTCAGTTAAGACTGAAGCTTTCTTT.

The chain links TRBV9 to TRBJ2-2; D ambiguous. The CDR3 consists of 13 residues. Trimming took 4 bases from V and 2 from J, leaving 6 bases between them. The germline gives CDR1 SGDLS, CDR2 YYNGEE. CDR3 nucleotide sequence: TGTGCCAGCAGCCTGGGTAACACCGGGGAGCTGTTTTTT. It encodes CASSLGNTGELFF.

CDR3: CASSYRDRGAGGTDTQYF. The CDR3 nucleotides are TGTGCCAGCAGTTACCGGGACAGGGGAGCGGGAGGCACAGATACGCAGTATTTT. The chain combines TRBV6-2 or TRBV6-3 with TRBJ2-3; TRBD1 aligns across 10 bases. CDR3 length: 18 residues. Trimming at V came to 2 bases and at J to 1 base, leaving 9 bases not matched to a gene. The germline CDR1 and CDR2 sequences are MNHEY and SVGEGT.

The chain is built from TRBV7-2 and TRBJ1-5, with a possible D match to TRBD1 (6 bases). V lost 5 bases to trimming and J lost 5 bases, with 13 bases between them. Germline lookup yields CDR1 SGHTA and CDR2 FQGNSA. The CDR3 sequence is 14 residues long. The CDR3 loop is CASSTGQGYQPQHF. The CDR3 region has the DNA TGTGCCAGCAGCACTGGTCAGGGGTATCAGCCCCAGCATTTT. The full variable domain, completed using reference TRBV7-2 and TRBJ1-5, is GAGVSQSPSNKVTEKGKDVELRCDPISGHTALYWYRQSLGQGLEFLIYFQGNSAPDKSGLPSDRFSAERTGGSVSTLTIQRTQQEDSAVYLCASSTGQGYQPQHFGDGTRLSIL.

The chain employs TRBV27 and TRBJ1-2; TRBD1 agrees at 10 bases. After removal of 9 bases from V and 2 bases from J, the junction contained 12 bases not matched to a gene. The CDR3 spans 16 residues. The germline V gene has CDR1 MNHEY and CDR2 SMNVEV (reference sequence). This CDR3 reads CASHSGTGVLNYGYTF. The DNA of the CDR3 is TGTGCCAGTCATTCCGGGACAGGGGTCTTAAACTATGGCTACACCTTC.

The rearrangement links TRBV7-9 to TRBJ2-3, with D uncertain. V was trimmed by 0 bases and J by 2 bases, leaving 6 bases between them. The CDR3 is made up of 14 amino acids. Per the germline V gene, CDR1 is SEHNR and CDR2 is FQNEAQ (reference sequence). The DNA of the CDR3 is TGTGCCAGCAGCTTAGCACAATACACAGATACGCAGTATTTT. Encoded protein: CASSLAQYTDTQYF.

J is TRBJ1-1 and V is TRBV6-2 or TRBV6-3; 11 positions match TRBD1. V trimming: 5 bases; J trimming: 0 bases; junction bases outside the gene matches: 8. There are 17 residues in the CDR3. CDR1 is MNHEY, CDR2 SVGEGT, per germline. Here the CDR3 reads CASSRRTGGPMNTEAFF. CDR3 in DNA: TGTGCCAGCAGTCGCCGGACAGGGGGCCCCATGAACACTGAAGCTTTCTTT.

V gene TRBV19 combines with J gene TRBJ2-1; 11 bases align to TRBD2. With 4 bases clipped from V and 2 bases from J, the junction kept 10 bases outside the gene matches. Per the germline V gene, CDR1 is LNHDA and CDR2 is SQIVND (reference sequence). The CDR3 sequence is 18 residues long. Here the CDR3 reads CASSNPTSGRRTYNEQFF. CDR3 DNA: TGTGCCAGTAGTAACCCTACTAGCGGGAGAAGGACCTACAATGAGCAGTTCTTC.